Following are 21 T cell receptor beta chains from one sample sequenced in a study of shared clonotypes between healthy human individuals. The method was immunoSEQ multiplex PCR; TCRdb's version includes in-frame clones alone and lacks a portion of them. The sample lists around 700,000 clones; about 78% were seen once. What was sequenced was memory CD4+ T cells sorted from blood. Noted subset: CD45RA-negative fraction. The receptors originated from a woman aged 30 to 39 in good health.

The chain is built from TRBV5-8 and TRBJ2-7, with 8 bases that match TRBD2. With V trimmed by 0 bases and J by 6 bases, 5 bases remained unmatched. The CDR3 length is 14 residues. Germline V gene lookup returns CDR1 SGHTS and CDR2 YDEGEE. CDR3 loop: CASSLAGTSTEQYF. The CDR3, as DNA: TGTGCCAGCAGCTTGGCTGGGACTAGTACCGAGCAGTACTTC.

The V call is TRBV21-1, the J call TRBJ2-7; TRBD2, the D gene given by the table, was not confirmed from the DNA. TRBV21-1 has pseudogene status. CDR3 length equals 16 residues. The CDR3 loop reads CASSKEEFGSMYEQYF. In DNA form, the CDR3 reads TGTGCCAGCAGCAAAGAGGAGTTCGGGAGCATGTACGAGCAGTACTTC.

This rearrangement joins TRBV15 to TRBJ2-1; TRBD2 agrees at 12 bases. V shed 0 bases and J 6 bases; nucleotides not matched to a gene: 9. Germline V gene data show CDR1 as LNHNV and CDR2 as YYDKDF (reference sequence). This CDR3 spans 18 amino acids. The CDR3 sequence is CATSRDSTSGRLVNEQFF. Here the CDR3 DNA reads TGTGCCACCAGCAGAGATTCTACTAGCGGGAGGTTGGTCAATGAGCAGTTCTTC.

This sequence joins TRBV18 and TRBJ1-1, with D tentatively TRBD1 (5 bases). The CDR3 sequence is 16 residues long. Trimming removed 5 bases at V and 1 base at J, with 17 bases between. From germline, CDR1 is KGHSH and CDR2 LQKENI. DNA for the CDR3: TGTGCCAGCTCAGCTTATCTCCCCGGGGGGAACACTGAAGCTTTCTTT. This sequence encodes CASSAYLPGGNTEAFF.

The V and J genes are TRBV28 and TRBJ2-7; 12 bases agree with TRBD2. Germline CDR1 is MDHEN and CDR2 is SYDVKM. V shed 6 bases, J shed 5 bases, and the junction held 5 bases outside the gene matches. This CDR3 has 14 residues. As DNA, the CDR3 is TGTGCCAGCAGGACTAGCGGGAGAGGGAACGAGCAGTACTTC. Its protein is CASRTSGRGNEQYF.

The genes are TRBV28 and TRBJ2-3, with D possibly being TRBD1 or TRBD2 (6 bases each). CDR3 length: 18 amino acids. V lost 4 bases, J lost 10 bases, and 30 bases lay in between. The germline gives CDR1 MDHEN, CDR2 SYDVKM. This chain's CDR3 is CASSSTGQSGSGGFAQYF. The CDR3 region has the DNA TGTGCCAGCAGTTCGACCGGACAGAGCGGGTCCGGCGGGTTTGCGCAGTATTTT. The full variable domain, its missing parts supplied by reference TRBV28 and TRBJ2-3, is DVKVTQSSRYLVKRTGEKVFLECVQDMDHENMFWYRQDPGLGLRLIYFSYDVKMKEKGDIPEGYSVSREKKERFSLILESASTNQTSMYLCASSSTGQSGSGGFAQYFGPGTRLTVL.

The CDR3 DNA sequence: TGTGCCAGCAGTGGTCCCGGGACCGCCTCTGGAAACACCATATATTTT. It is translated as CASSGPGTASGNTIYF. The rearrangement joins TRBV28 to TRBJ1-3; possible D gene TRBD1, 5 bases. CDR1 is MDHEN and CDR2 is SYDVKM in the germline V gene. The CDR3 is 16 amino acids. V was clipped by 5 bases and J by 0 bases, with 14 bases between them.

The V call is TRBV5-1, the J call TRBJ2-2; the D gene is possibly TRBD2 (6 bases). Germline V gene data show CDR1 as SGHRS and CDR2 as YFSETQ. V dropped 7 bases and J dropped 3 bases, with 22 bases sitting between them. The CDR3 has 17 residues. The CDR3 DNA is TGCGCCAGCGCCATGACCCGGAGGGGACCGTACACCGGGGAGCTGTTTTTT. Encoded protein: CASAMTRRGPYTGELFF.

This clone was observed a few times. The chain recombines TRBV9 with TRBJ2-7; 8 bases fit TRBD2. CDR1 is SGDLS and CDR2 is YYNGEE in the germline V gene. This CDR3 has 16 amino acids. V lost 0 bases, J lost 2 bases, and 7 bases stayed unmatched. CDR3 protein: CASSVAETSATYEQYF. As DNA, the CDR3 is TGTGCCAGCAGCGTAGCTGAGACTAGCGCCACCTACGAGCAGTACTTC.

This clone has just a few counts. CDR3 sequence: CASSRRYTVGEKLFF. CDR3 sequence (DNA): TGCGCCAGCAGCCGAAGGTATACCGTTGGGGAAAAACTGTTTTTT. J is TRBJ1-4 and V is TRBV5-1; D is unclear. The length of the CDR3 is 15 residues. V was clipped by 4 bases and J by 8 bases, with 18 bases between them. Germline loops: CDR1 SGHRS, CDR2 YFSETQ.

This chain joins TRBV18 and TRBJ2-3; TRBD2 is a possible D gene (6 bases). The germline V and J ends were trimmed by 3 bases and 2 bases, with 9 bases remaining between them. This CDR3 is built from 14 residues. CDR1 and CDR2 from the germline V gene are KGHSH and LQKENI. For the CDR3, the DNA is TGTGCCAGCTCACCGTGGACTACCACAGATACGCAGTATTTT. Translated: CASSPWTTTDTQYF.

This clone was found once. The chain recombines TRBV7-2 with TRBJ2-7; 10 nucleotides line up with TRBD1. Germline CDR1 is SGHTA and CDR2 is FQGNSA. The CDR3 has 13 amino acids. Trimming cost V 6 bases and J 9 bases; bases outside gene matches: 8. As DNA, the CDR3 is TGTGCCAGCAGTTCCCCGACAGGGGGCAGGCAGTACTTC. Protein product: CASSSPTGGRQYF. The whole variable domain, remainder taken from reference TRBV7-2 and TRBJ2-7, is GAGVSQSPSNKVTEKGKDVELRCDPISGHTALYWYRQSLGQGLEFLIYFQGNSAPDKSGLPSDRFSAERTGGSVSTLTIQRTQQEDSAVYLCASSSPTGGRQYFGPGTRLTVT.

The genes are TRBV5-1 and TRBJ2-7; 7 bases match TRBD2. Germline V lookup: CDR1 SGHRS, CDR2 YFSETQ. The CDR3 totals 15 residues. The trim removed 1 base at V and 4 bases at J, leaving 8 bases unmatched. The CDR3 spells CASSLFPSGSYEQYF. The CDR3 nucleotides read TGCGCCAGCAGCTTGTTCCCTAGCGGCTCATACGAGCAGTACTTC. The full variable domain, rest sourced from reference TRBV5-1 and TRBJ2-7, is KAGVTQTPRYLIKTRGQQVTLSCSPISGHRSVSWYQQTPGQGLQFLFEYFSETQRNKGNFPGRFSGRQFSNSRSEMNVSTLELGDSALYLCASSLFPSGSYEQYFGPGTRLTVT.

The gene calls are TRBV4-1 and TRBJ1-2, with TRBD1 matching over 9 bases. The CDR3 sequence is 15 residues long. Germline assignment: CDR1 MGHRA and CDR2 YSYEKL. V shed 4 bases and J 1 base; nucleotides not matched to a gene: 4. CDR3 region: CASSPGQGLNYGYTF. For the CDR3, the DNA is TGCGCCAGCAGCCCGGGACAGGGACTTAACTATGGCTACACCTTC.

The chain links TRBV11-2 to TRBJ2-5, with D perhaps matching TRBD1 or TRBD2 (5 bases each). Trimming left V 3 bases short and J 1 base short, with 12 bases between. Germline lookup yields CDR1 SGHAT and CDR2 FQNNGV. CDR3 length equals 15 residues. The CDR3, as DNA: TGTGCCAGCAGCTTGAACTTCGGGACCCAAGAGACCCAGTACTTC. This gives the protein CASSLNFGTQETQYF.

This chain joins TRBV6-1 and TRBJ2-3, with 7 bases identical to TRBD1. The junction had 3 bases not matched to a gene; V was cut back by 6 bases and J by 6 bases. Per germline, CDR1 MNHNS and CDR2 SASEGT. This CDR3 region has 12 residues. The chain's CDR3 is CASRQGSDTQYF. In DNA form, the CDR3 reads TGTGCCAGCAGACAGGGGTCCGATACGCAGTATTTT.

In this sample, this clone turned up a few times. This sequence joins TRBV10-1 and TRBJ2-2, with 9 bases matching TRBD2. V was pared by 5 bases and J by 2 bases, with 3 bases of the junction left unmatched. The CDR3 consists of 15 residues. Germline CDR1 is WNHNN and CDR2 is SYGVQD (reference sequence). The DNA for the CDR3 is TGCGCCAGCAGTCGACTAGCGGTAAACACCGGGGAGCTGTTTTTT. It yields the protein CASSRLAVNTGELFF.

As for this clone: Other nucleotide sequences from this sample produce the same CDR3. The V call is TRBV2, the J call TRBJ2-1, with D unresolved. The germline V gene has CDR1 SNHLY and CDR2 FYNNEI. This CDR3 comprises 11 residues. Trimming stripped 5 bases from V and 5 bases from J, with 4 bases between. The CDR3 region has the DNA TGTGCCAGCAGTCGTAACAATGAGCAGTTCTTC. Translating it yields CASSRNNEQFF.

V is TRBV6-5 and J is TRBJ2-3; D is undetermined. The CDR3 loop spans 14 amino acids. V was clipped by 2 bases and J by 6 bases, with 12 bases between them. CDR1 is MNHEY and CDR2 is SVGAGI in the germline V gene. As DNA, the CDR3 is TGTGCCAGCAGTTACACCAACAGTCGCGATACGCAGTATTTT. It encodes CASSYTNSRDTQYF.

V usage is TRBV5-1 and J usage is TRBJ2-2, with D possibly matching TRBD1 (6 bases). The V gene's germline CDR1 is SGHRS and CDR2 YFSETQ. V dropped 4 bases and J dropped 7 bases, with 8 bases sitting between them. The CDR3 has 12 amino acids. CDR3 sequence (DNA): TGCGCCAGCAGCCCGGACAGCGGGGAGCTGTTTTTT. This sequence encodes CASSPDSGELFF.

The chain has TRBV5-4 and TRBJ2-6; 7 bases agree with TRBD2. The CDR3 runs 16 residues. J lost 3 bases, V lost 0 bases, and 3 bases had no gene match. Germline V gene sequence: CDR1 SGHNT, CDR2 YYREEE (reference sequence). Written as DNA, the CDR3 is TGTGCCAGCAGCTTGGGCGGGAGTGGTGGGGCCAACGTCCTGACTTTC. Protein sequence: CASSLGGSGGANVLTF.